A single T cell receptor (beta chain) is shown here with its context. What it binds is not known. The entry originates in a study of cytomegalovirus exposure and HLA in healthy donors. Study-level findings and limits: Being productive about 87% or about 30% of the time was typical of most TCR beta V segments in an earlier analysis.

The PCR contained 60 Vbeta and 13 Jbeta primers. Sequencing used immunoSEQ multiplex PCR; TCRdb keeps in-frame clones, though not all of them. The sample has about 140,000 clones; around four fifths are singletons. The CDR3 is 14 residues long. The V end was cut by 6 bases, the J end by 0 bases, with 10 bases between. Germline V gives CDR1 SNHLY, CDR2 FYNNEI. This receptor was taken from a man aged 25 to 40 in good health and CMV-seropositive. The chain links TRBV2 to TRBJ2-3; possibly TRBD2 for D (6 bases). The sample consisted of PBMCs. CDR3 in DNA: TGTGCCAGCAGGGGGACTTCTAGCACAGATACGCAGTATTTT. This sequence encodes CASRGTSSTDTQYF.